This T cell receptor beta chain was documented in a study of cytomegalovirus exposure and HLA in healthy donors. Points on this clone: Its antigen remains unidentified.

General study points: V- and J-gene trimming in TCR beta was tied to a missense DCLRE1C variant by an analysis performed later.

The PCR had 60 Vbeta and 13 Jbeta primers. In the original workflow: Approximately 11 million shared chains were among the about 80 million unique TCR beta chains that a later analysis counted. The protocol was immunoSEQ multiplex PCR, while the TCRdb copy is restricted to in-frame clones and leaves out a portion. V, J and clone size reflect that table, while D and trimming were determined from the DNA. The repertoire consists of about 170,000 clones, with 73% occurring once and the leading ten covering approximately 5.6%. Germline CDR1 MGHRA, CDR2 YSYEKL. V was cut by 0 bases and J by 7 bases, with 10 bases left in between. This CDR3 region has 14 residues.

The chain couples TRBV4-1 to TRBJ2-4; D is unclear. The origin of this receptor is a woman aged 18-30 years in good health and CMV-seropositive. Sequencing input: PBMCs. The CDR3 DNA reads as TGCGCCAGCAGCCAAGAGATCAGGATCAACATTCAGTACTTC. Amino acids: CASSQEIRINIQYF.